The 4 T cell receptor beta chains below all came from one sample that was sequenced in a study of T-cell reconstitution after alpha-beta-depleted transplantation in children. The authors prepared the TCRbeta library with unique molecular identifiers. TCRdb called the PCR reads again in MiXCR, with one record for every CDR3 protein. The sample yields about 160,000 distinct CDR3 sequences, over 8.5% seen once. The starting material was PBMCs, obtained before TCRalphabeta/CD19-depleted stem cell transplant. Receptors originate from a boy between 2 and 10 years old with acute myeloid leukemia, due to receive a stem cell transplant.

This clonotype was counted at least ten times. The chain combines TRBV7-9 with TRBJ1-2; D ambiguous. The CDR3 runs to 15 residues. V lost 3 bases and J 0 bases, leaving 11 bases between the germline ends. Germline CDR1 reads SEHNR; CDR2 reads FQNEAQ (reference sequence). The CDR3 here is CASSFRVSSNYGYTF. CDR3 coding DNA: TGTGCCAGCAGCTTTCGGGTTTCATCTAACTATGGCTACACCTTC.

This clonotype has a count of ten or more. This chain joins TRBV9 and TRBJ1-3, with 7 bases that match TRBD1. After removal of 0 bases from V and 4 bases from J, the junction contained 7 bases not matched to a gene. This CDR3 has 16 residues. Germline-derived CDR1 and CDR2 are SGDLS and YYNGEE. CDR3 sequence: CASSVGGGTAGNTIYF. CDR3 DNA: TGTGCCAGCAGCGTAGGAGGTGGGACAGCCGGAAACACCATATATTTT.

This clonotype was detected ten times or more. The chain has TRBV6-5 and TRBJ1-2; 9 bases are shared with TRBD1. This CDR3 is 15 amino acids long. The germline gives CDR1 MNHEY, CDR2 SVGAGI. V lost 4 bases to trimming and J lost 3 bases; unmatched junction nucleotides: 6. The CDR3 loop is CASSSGQGFDYGYTF. For the CDR3, the DNA is TGTGCCAGCAGTTCGGGACAGGGCTTTGACTATGGCTACACCTTC.

This clonotype has at least ten counts. The chain uses TRBV20-1 and TRBJ2-5; D may correspond to TRBD1 or TRBD2 (5 bases each). The germline V gene has CDR1 DFQATT and CDR2 SNEGSKA (reference sequence). The CDR3 contains 16 residues. Trimming cost V 1 base and J 3 bases, with 18 bases left between them. DNA of the CDR3: TGCAGTGCTAGAGCGGGGACGAAAAGGTGGGAAGAGACCCAGTACTTC. Amino acid sequence: CSARAGTKRWEETQYF.